This TCR beta chain was retrieved from a study of naive and memory T cell subsets. Findings and caveats of the study: A few larger clonotypes appeared in naive repertoires, especially CD8, possibly memory cells re-expressing CD45RA. Naive and memory subsets had different power law exponents for TCR abundance.

This CDR3 region has 16 residues. J gave up 2 bases and V 6 bases, and 9 bases lay outside the gene matches. This clonotype was seen a handful of times. Its specificity is unknown. Both TRBC1 and TRBC2 were covered by a beta constant-region primer of two equimolar oligonucleotides. In TCRdb, the UMI-ligation and nested PCR reads were re-called with MiXCR into one record per CDR3 protein. The table has some 150,000 distinct CDR3 sequences, about 15% seen once. Sequenced input: naive CD4+ T cells from blood. J is TRBJ2-2 and V is TRBV12-3 or TRBV12-4, with TRBD1 identical over 7 bases. The sequence was obtained from a human donor in good health. Here the CDR3 DNA reads TGTGCCAGCAGCCCCGACAGGGATCGCAACACCGGGGAGCTGTTTTTT. Translating it yields CASSPDRDRNTGELFF.